This T cell receptor (beta chain) was sequenced in a study of identical twins listed by TCRdb under 2016. Study-wide context: The study deep-sequenced TCR alpha and beta repertoires from monozygotic twins, unrelated adults of various ages and cord blood to test whether fetal clonotypes persist. Replicate twin experiments were performed at different times using different library preparation protocols to rule out contamination.

According to the germline V gene, CDR1 reads SNHLY and CDR2 reads FYNNEI. Here V drops 6 bases and J drops 2 bases, and the junction holds 6 bases not matched to any gene. The CDR3 sequence holds 14 residues, the cysteine and phenylalanine included. Only the CDR3 region is kept as DNA, spanning 42 bases read in frame from base 1. The study at large found these results: Out-of-frame TCR alpha sequences shared between twins showed an excess of low generation-probability sequences compared with coincidental sharing between unrelated individuals. Zero-insertion analyses could be partly confounded by invariant T cells such as MAIT and iNKT, though diverse VJ usage argued against such confounding for most clonotypes. A weaker excess of twin sharing was found in beta out-of-frame sequences because the signal-to-noise ratio was lowered by fewer shared sequences. Out-of-frame TCR alpha sharing in monozygotic twins was systematically underestimated by recombination models, whereas sharing between unrelated individuals was in agreement with the recombination models. Fewer insertions were carried by abundant cord blood beta clonotypes, a similar but weaker trend appeared in young adult naive repertoires, and no such trend appeared in memory repertoires. Because the same donors could not be followed over many years, the conclusions relied on cross-sectional statistical analysis.

As regards this clonotype: Its antigen has not been determined. No much larger clone exists at a distance of one base, and base qualities are not known.

Every donor was a healthy Caucasian. The twin cohort comprised three pairs of female monozygotic twins, all aged roughly 18 to 30 years. Positive isolation kits from Invitrogen were used to isolate CD4+ and CD8+ T cell populations. The library was generated by 5' RACE. Instrument on record: Illumina HiSeq 2000. A universal primer binding site was introduced by template switching, and a unique molecular identifier was present in the final cDNA, enabling accurate counting of TCR cDNA molecules. First-strand cDNA for TCR alpha and beta chains was synthesized from specific primers in the conserved constant-segment region. To control for contamination, every cDNA library carried two barcodes: a SMART-Mk sample barcode plus Illumina barcodes. TruSeq adapter sequences and Illumina sample barcodes were added in two successive PCR steps. TCR alpha and beta cDNA libraries were sequenced on the Illumina HiSeq platform with custom primers. In the source study's methods: Raw reads were processed with MiGEC to extract unique molecular identifiers, and MiXCR was used to determine CDR3 positions. For each individual, recombination models were inferred using an EM algorithm with the repgenHMM and IGoR tools. Shared clonotypes were analyzed with the tcR package in R, and sharing was normalized by the product of cloneset sizes. To study raw recombination without the effects of thymic and clonal selection, out-of-frame nonproductive sequences were analyzed. Clones were called with MiXCR by TCRdb after fastp trimmed the public reads at Q25, and only in-frame beta chains were retained. Entries that share a CDR3 protein sequence are merged under the most common genes and DNA. TCRdb, not the authors, supplied the V and J calls. The sample data list roughly 250,000 distinct CDR3 sequences, and 7.5% of these were observed just once. Around 5% of the sample is held by the ten biggest clonotypes.

These sequences were also reported in another study, on yellow fever vaccine responses in identical twins. The second study's paper adds: The T cell response to vaccination in identical twins was reported by the authors to appear partly convergent and partly personalized. In identical twins, the study followed T cell clones that responded to the vaccine with precision.

Sequencing was done on a sample of CD8+ T cells sorted from blood. The chain is encoded by TRBV2 joined to TRBJ1-2, and 7 bases in between align with TRBD1. The TCR originated in a woman between 18 and 29 years old in good health. The DNA is as follows: TGTGCCAGCAGACCTGGACAGGCCAACTATGGCTACACCTTC. Protein translation: CASRPGQANYGYTF. Reference TRBV2 and TRBJ1-2 proteins supply the regions before and after the CDR3; the full variable domain is: EPEVTQTPSHQVTQMGQEVILRCVPISNHLYFYWYRQILGQKVEFLVSFYNNEISEKSEIFDDQFSVERPDGSNFTLKIRSTKLEDSAMYFCASRPGQANYGYTFGSGTRLTVV.